This TCR beta chain derives from a study of T-cell memory formation after mild COVID-19. Study background: Among the donors, TCR clusters were largely specific to each donor. Study results and limitations: Whereas later expanders leaned CD4+, clones contracting day 15 to 85 showed a balanced CD4/CD8 makeup. Unconfirmed was the SARS-CoV-2 specificity of second-wave clones that peaked on day 37.

Germline CDR1 is MNHNS and CDR2 is SASEGT. The CDR3 is 14 residues long. The trim removed 7 bases at V and 4 bases at J, leaving 7 bases unmatched. TCRdb ran MiXCR on the 5' RACE reads and lists one entry per CDR3 protein. The profile shows 280,000 or so distinct CDR3 sequences, 7.5% to 9.5% of them singletons. A few counts support this clonotype. The target antigen is unknown. This TCR derives from a man aged 18 to 29 who had mild COVID-19 (a few samples of this study predate the infection). Cell type and time point are not known. This chain links TRBV6-1 with TRBJ2-3, with 8 nucleotides matching TRBD2. The sample was PBMCs or a T cell subset sorted from them (not recorded which). The CDR3 here is CASIRTSLPDTQYF. The DNA for the CDR3 is TGTGCCAGCATCCGGACTAGCTTGCCAGATACGCAGTATTTT.